Shown below are 18 T cell receptor beta chains from a single sample sequenced in a study. TCRdb used MiXCR to reprocess the 5' RACE reads, holding one entry per CDR3 protein. The table has tens of thousands of distinct CDR3 sequences, about a quarter seen once; the top ten hold around 3.5%. The sequenced sample consisted of naive CD4+ T cells sorted from a lymph node. The subset here: naive CD4+ T cells, CD4+CD45RA+CD25-. These receptors were taken from a female donor with breast cancer.

The CDR3 region is CASSLTGLAGGGPDTQYF. The CDR3 bases are TGTGCCAGCAGCTTAACGGGACTAGCGGGAGGGGGGCCTGATACGCAGTATTTT. This sequence joins TRBV7-3 and TRBJ2-3, with 16 positions matching TRBD2. This CDR3 has 18 residues. The V and J ends lost 0 bases and 6 bases, in that order; junction bases with no gene match: 6. Germline CDR1 and CDR2: SGHTA and FQGTGA.

The rearrangement links TRBV4-2 to TRBJ2-4; TRBD2 matches at 8 bases. V lost 1 base, J lost 2 bases, and 16 bases stayed unmatched. Germline-derived CDR1 and CDR2 are LGHNA and YNFKEQ. CDR3 size: 20 residues. CDR3 nucleotide sequence: TGTGCCAGCAGCCAAGCTCAACTAGCGGTCTTAGGGACTACCAAAAACATTCAGTACTTC. Translation: CASSQAQLAVLGTTKNIQYF.

The chain combines TRBV5-1 with TRBJ2-7; D gene ambiguous. The ends were cut back, 4 bases at V and 1 base at J, with 12 bases in the middle. There are 14 residues in the CDR3. Germline V gives CDR1 SGHRS, CDR2 YFSETQ. The CDR3, as DNA: TGCGCCAGCAGCCCAATCTCCTCGTCCTACGAGCAGTACTTC. Translation: CASSPISSSYEQYF.

The table lists this clonotype with many counts. The chain joins TRBV2 to TRBJ2-1; D not certain. The CDR3 runs to 15 residues. Germline assignment: CDR1 SNHLY and CDR2 FYNNEI. V lost 7 bases, J lost 0 bases, and 13 bases lay in between. This CDR3 is CASNLDKSSYNEQFF. CDR3 sequence (DNA): TGTGCCAGCAATTTAGACAAGAGCTCCTACAATGAGCAGTTCTTC.

J is TRBJ2-3 and V is TRBV10-3; TRBD1 agrees at 9 bases. After removal of 6 bases from V and 6 bases from J, the junction contained 7 bases not matched to a gene. Per germline, CDR1 ENHRY and CDR2 SYGVKD. The CDR3 sequence is 14 residues long. The CDR3 DNA reads as TGTGCCATCAGGAGGGACAGGGCGGAGGATACGCAGTATTTT. This sequence encodes CAIRRDRAEDTQYF.

The V call is TRBV5-1, the J call TRBJ2-3; the match to TRBD2 covers 11 bases. Germline assignment: CDR1 SGHRS and CDR2 YFSETQ. The CDR3 covers 15 residues. V dropped 1 base and J dropped 4; count of bases not matched to a gene: 2. The CDR3 loop reads CASSLTSGGSDTQYF. CDR3 nucleotide sequence: TGCGCCAGCAGCTTGACTAGCGGGGGTTCAGATACGCAGTATTTT.

The chain carries TRBV19 and TRBJ1-1; no definite D call. V lost 3 bases and J lost 1, with 12 bases in between. Germline CDR1 LNHDA, CDR2 SQIVND (reference sequence). The CDR3 length is 15 residues. CDR3 in amino acids: CASSMNGGSNTEAFF. CDR3 in DNA: TGTGCCAGTAGTATGAATGGAGGGTCGAACACTGAAGCTTTCTTT.

This clonotype was found many times. The CDR3 nucleotides are TGCAGTGTCATCCCGAGCGGGGGGCTTTACACAGATACGCAGTATTTT. Residues: CSVIPSGGLYTDTQYF. This chain joins TRBV20-1 and TRBJ2-3, with 9 bases fitting TRBD2. This CDR3 comprises 16 residues. Trimming took 7 bases from V and 2 from J; bases not matched to a gene: 13. Germline CDR1 and CDR2: DFQATT and SNEGSKA (reference sequence).

The table lists this clonotype with a few counts. The chain employs TRBV7-2 and TRBJ2-2; D might be TRBD1 or TRBD2, each matching 6 bases. Germline V CDR1 and CDR2: SGHTA, FQGNSA. V was pared by 3 bases and J by 5 bases, with 10 bases between. The CDR3 extends over 14 amino acids. CDR3 sequence (DNA): TGTGCCAGCAGCTTTCAGGGGAGGACCGGGGAGCTGTTTTTT. Translated, it gives CASSFQGRTGELFF. The full variable domain, its missing parts supplied by reference TRBV7-2 and TRBJ2-2, is GAGVSQSPSNKVTEKGKDVELRCDPISGHTALYWYRQSLGQGLEFLIYFQGNSAPDKSGLPSDRFSAERTGGSVSTLTIQRTQQEDSAVYLCASSFQGRTGELFFGEGSRLTVL.

V is TRBV7-9 and J is TRBJ2-7; D tentatively reads TRBD1 or TRBD2 (5 bases each). The germline V gene encodes CDR1 SEHNR and CDR2 FQNEAQ (reference sequence). This CDR3 contains 15 residues. The V end was cut by 5 bases, the J end by 2 bases, with 16 bases between. Written as DNA, the CDR3 is TGTGCCAGCAGCCCGGCCCCGAGGGGCCCCTACGAGCAGTACTTC. It codes for CASSPAPRGPYEQYF.

This clonotype was detected only a few times. This chain joins TRBV9 and TRBJ1-1; maybe TRBD1 (5 bases). Looked up from germline, CDR1 is SGDLS and CDR2 is YYNGEE. This CDR3 spans 14 amino acids. Trimming left V 3 bases short and J 4 bases short, with 13 bases between. CDR3 loop: CASSAVHGGTEAFF. As DNA, the CDR3 is TGTGCCAGCAGCGCCGTACATGGGGGCACTGAAGCTTTCTTT.

This clonotype was seen a handful of times. Possible read error: a much larger clone is one base away. The chain recombines TRBV29-1 with TRBJ2-1; possibly TRBD2 for D (6 bases). The length of the CDR3 is 14 residues. CDR1 is SQVTM, CDR2 ANQGSEA, per germline. Trimming removed 4 bases from V and 2 bases from J, with 12 bases in between. CDR3 DNA sequence: TGCAGCGTTGCACGGGGGATCACCTACAATGAGCAGTTCTTC. Translation gives CSVARGITYNEQFF.

The rearrangement uses TRBV12-3 or TRBV12-4 and TRBJ2-3; 12 bases are a match to TRBD2. The CDR3 extends over 16 amino acids. Germline trimming cut 2 bases from V and 5 bases from J; bases unmatched to any gene: 5. Here the CDR3 DNA reads TGTGCCAGCAGTTTATCTAGCGGGGGGGCCGGAGATACGCAGTATTTT. Protein: CASSLSSGGAGDTQYF.

This clonotype was seen ten or more times. This chain links TRBV6-2 or TRBV6-3 with TRBJ2-3; 8 bases agree with TRBD2. Germline assignment: CDR1 MNHEY and CDR2 SVGEGT. The CDR3 is 18 amino acids. V lost 7 bases and J lost 2; bases outside the gene matches: 17. The CDR3 sequence: CASTITPTAGVTTDTQYF. DNA for the CDR3: TGTGCCAGCACCATCACACCGACAGCGGGAGTTACCACAGATACGCAGTATTTT.

This clonotype appeared a few times. The chain links TRBV9 to TRBJ2-2; D ambiguous. Germline CDR1 and CDR2: SGDLS and YYNGEE. The CDR3 totals 13 residues. Trimming left V 0 bases short and J 6 bases short, with 6 bases between. This chain's CDR3 is CASSVELSGELFF. CDR3 bases: TGTGCCAGCAGCGTAGAGTTGTCCGGGGAGCTGTTTTTT.

This clonotype appeared a few times. The chain combines TRBV5-6 with TRBJ2-1, with D perhaps matching TRBD2 (6 bases). The germline V gene encodes CDR1 SGHDT and CDR2 YYEEEE. Trimming stripped 3 bases from V and 12 bases from J, with 10 bases between. This CDR3 region has 11 residues. The CDR3 is CASSSRDSQFF. The CDR3 coding sequence is TGTGCCAGCAGCTCGCGGGACTCGCAGTTCTTC.

The rearrangement uses TRBV5-1 and TRBJ1-1; D is uncertain. Trimming cost V 5 bases and J 3 bases, with 14 bases left between them. The CDR3 covers 14 residues. Germline CDR1 reads SGHRS; CDR2 reads YFSETQ. The DNA for the CDR3 is TGCGCCAGCAGACAACCACCAGGTGACACTGAAGCTTTCTTT. Translation: CASRQPPGDTEAFF.

This clonotype occurred a few times. This chain joins TRBV5-1 and TRBJ1-2; D is unclear. Trimming pared 3 bases from V and 4 bases from J, leaving 13 bases between. The CDR3 length is 14 residues. Germline CDR1 is SGHRS and CDR2 is YFSETQ. The CDR3 DNA follows: TGCGCCAGCAGCTACTCGGACGGCCTCTATGGCTACACCTTC. Translated: CASSYSDGLYGYTF.